This section outlines one TCR beta chain sequence together with its context. The target antigen is unknown. This sample stems from a study of graft-versus-host responses after intestinal transplantation. In the study overall: All recipients were given anti-thymocyte globulin induction, and tacrolimus and steroids were then administered for three to four years. The study's findings and limits: GvH clones detected in recipient marrow included some appearing first in ileum or blood. Subjects displaying graft-donor T cell macrochimerism possessed elevated graft-versus-host to host-versus-graft clonal ratios inside allografts.

V was shortened by 4 bases and J by 7 bases, with 14 bases between the two germline ends. The CDR3 extends over 13 amino acids. The V gene's germline CDR1 is LGHNA and CDR2 YNFKEQ. Investigators treated the graft tissue so that it released intraepithelial and lamina propria lymphocytes. Generated by immunoSEQ multiplex PCR, the TCRdb table keeps only in-frame clones and is missing some. Here the sample spans approximately 37,000 clones, 75% to 90% being singletons. The sequencing here drew on ileum tissue, taken 200 to 210 days after intestinal transplant. The chain uses TRBV4-2 and TRBJ2-7; D may be TRBD2 (6 bases). This TCR was sampled from a human patient who received an intestinal transplant, so some T cells may come from the graft donor. CDR3 loop: CASSLIRSGEQYF. DNA for the CDR3: TGTGCCAGCAGCCTCATACGGAGCGGGGAGCAGTACTTC.